The T cell receptor (beta chain) under discussion was sequenced for a study of blood T cell repertoires in COVID-19. The wider study: From T cells, B-cell-depleted T cells, or PBMCs came the material, which was cDNA or gDNA.

The germline V gene has CDR1 MDHEN and CDR2 SYDVKM. Losses at the gene ends were 6 bases for V and 2 bases for J; bases not matched to a gene: 15. The CDR3 is 17 amino acids. Clones were read by immunoSEQ multiplex PCR, and TCRdb kept only the in-frame ones, dropping some. The table has about 330,000 clones, over 70% seen once; the top ten hold 5%. Sequenced input: PBMCs or T cells enriched from blood (not recorded which). This sequence originates from a man aged 25-40 years who had recovered from COVID-19. The rearrangement links TRBV28 to TRBJ1-2, with 7 bases identical to TRBD1. The CDR3: CASSPYFTDRANYGYTF. In DNA, the CDR3 is TGTGCCAGCAGCCCCTACTTCACAGACAGGGCCAACTATGGCTACACCTTC.